Described below is a single TCR beta chain sequence and its context. Use of 60 Vbeta and 13 Jbeta primers characterized the PCR. Method: immunoSEQ multiplex PCR; TCRdb's copy keeps in-frame clones and lacks some. The sample is made up of tens of thousands of clones, and the top ten hold 9% to 15% of it. The CDR3 length is 15 residues. Trimming stripped 2 bases from V and 8 bases from J, with 18 bases between. The germline CDR1 and CDR2 sequences are SNHLY and FYNNEI. This entry belongs to a study of cytomegalovirus exposure and HLA in healthy donors. J is TRBJ1-2 and V is TRBV2, with D perhaps TRBD1 (6 bases). Sequenced input: PBMCs. The receptor was derived from a woman in her twenties or thirties in good health and CMV-seropositive. CDR3 sequence reads: CASSEFLGGAEGYTF. CDR3 nucleotide sequence: TGTGCCAGCAGTGAATTCCTGGGGGGGGCTGAGGGCTACACCTTC.